This T cell receptor (beta chain) was sequenced for a study of blood T cells in healthy people across ages. Background on the study: Template switching caught about one barcoded beta molecule for each two T cells.

Only a few counts were recorded for this clonotype. Germline lookup yields CDR1 MDHEN and CDR2 SYDVKM. This CDR3 has 14 residues. Trimming took 3 bases from V and 3 from J, leaving 9 bases between them. Using a J-beta primer mix together with a sample-barcoded 5' primer, a second PCR was run for about 6 to 11 cycles. Through a template-switch adaptor with 12 random nucleotides, each cDNA molecule received a tag. TCRdb recomputed calls from the 5' RACE reads with MiXCR, one row per CDR3 protein. The table lists some 1.4 million distinct CDR3 sequences, 35% to 45% of them singletons. The sequence came from a woman aged 18-29 years in good health. Sequencing was carried out using blood. The chain is built from TRBV28 and TRBJ2-1; D gene unclear. The CDR3 reads CASSFGLYYNEQFF. The CDR3 nucleotides are TGTGCCAGCAGTTTTGGGCTTTACTACAATGAGCAGTTCTTC.